Each of the 19 T cell receptor beta chains below was sequenced from the same sample in a study of monozygotic twins with inflammatory bowel disease. TCRdb reprocessed the 5' RACE reads and reports one entry per CDR3 protein, with no DNA. The sample includes about 330,000 distinct CDR3 sequences. The material sequenced was blood. The receptors were gathered from a human donor with ulcerative colitis or Crohn's disease, or a healthy co-twin of an affected twin (not recorded which).

The genes are TRBV19 and TRBJ2-1; there is no DNA to check the TCRdb D call of TRBD1. Germline V gene sequence: CDR1 LNHDA, CDR2 SQIVND (reference sequence). CDR3 length equals 14 residues. The CDR3 spells CASARVRQNNEQFF.

This chain joins TRBV20-1 and TRBJ2-1; with no DNA, the TCRdb D assignment of TRBD2 cannot be verified. CDR3 length equals 16 residues. CDR1 is DFQATT, CDR2 SNEGSKA, per germline (reference sequence). The CDR3 loop reads CSASGGGGRAGNEQFF.

CDR3 residues: CASMAGLSTDTQYF. The V call is TRBV27, the J call TRBJ2-3; the D call of TRBD2 rests on TCRdb alone, since no DNA is present to check it. This CDR3 is built from 14 residues. The germline CDR1 and CDR2 sequences are MNHEY and SMNVEV (reference sequence).

The chain carries TRBV28 and TRBJ2-1; with no DNA, the TCRdb D assignment of TRBD1 cannot be verified. CDR1 and CDR2 from the germline V gene are MDHEN and SYDVKM. This CDR3 contains 16 residues. The CDR3 region is CASSPNRWGGYNEQFF.

This chain uses TRBV6-5 with TRBJ1-6; the D call of TRBD1 rests on TCRdb alone, since no DNA is present to check it. Germline CDR1 is MNHEY and CDR2 is SVGAGI. The CDR3 spans 17 residues. The CDR3 sequence is CASSYKGRGNYNSPLHF.

The chain has TRBV20-1 and TRBJ1-2; TCRdb's assignment of TRBD1 cannot be checked, as there is no DNA. The CDR3 length is 17 residues. Looked up from germline, CDR1 is DFQATT and CDR2 is SNEGSKA (reference sequence). CDR3: CSARGGLGGRPNYGYTF.

The V call is TRBV7-2, the J call TRBJ2-3; checking the TCRdb D call of TRBD1 is not possible without DNA. CDR1 is SGHTA, CDR2 FQGNSA, per germline. The length of the CDR3 is 15 residues. CDR3 in amino acids: CASSLGRQGADTQYF.

This chain links TRBV5-1 with TRBJ2-1. This CDR3 region has 12 residues. Germline CDR1 SGHRS, CDR2 YFSETQ. The CDR3 loop reads CASRRAYNEQFF.

The chain couples TRBV28 to TRBJ1-4; TCRdb returns TRBD1, unconfirmable since there is no DNA. CDR1 and CDR2 (germline): MDHEN, SYDVKM. The CDR3 is made up of 17 amino acids. The CDR3 region is CASSLDPWAGKNEKLFF.

V and J are TRBV20-1 and TRBJ2-3; with no DNA, the TCRdb D assignment of TRBD2 cannot be verified. The CDR3 sequence is 14 residues long. Germline V gives CDR1 DFQATT, CDR2 SNEGSKA (reference sequence). CDR3: CSASVATSTDTQYF.

The chain uses TRBV9 and TRBJ2-1; no DNA is available, so the TRBD1 call from TCRdb remains unchecked. The germline gives CDR1 SGDLS, CDR2 YYNGEE. The CDR3 covers 14 residues. CDR3 region: CAILDRVAYNEQFF.

The chain is built from TRBV20-1 and TRBJ1-1. The CDR3 is made up of 11 amino acids. Germline CDR1 and CDR2: DFQATT and SNEGSKA (reference sequence). This CDR3 reads CRGGENTEAFF.

The chain joins TRBV6-2 or TRBV6-3 to TRBJ2-5; TCRdb gives TRBD2 as the D gene, but with no DNA this cannot be confirmed. This CDR3 region has 16 residues. Germline V gene data show CDR1 as MNHEY and CDR2 as SVGEGT. The chain's CDR3 is CASSSLGLAGDETQYF.

V is TRBV27 and J is TRBJ1-6; the TCRdb D gene call, TRBD1, has no DNA to confirm it. The CDR3 covers 17 residues. The germline V gene has CDR1 MNHEY and CDR2 SMNVEV (reference sequence). This CDR3 is CASRSTQGKTYNSPLHF.

The chain joins TRBV27 to TRBJ2-7. The V gene's germline CDR1 is MNHEY and CDR2 SMNVEV (reference sequence). The CDR3 is 13 residues long. The CDR3 loop reads CASSFVGSYEQYF.

The J gene is TRBJ1-5, the V gene TRBV20-1; the D call of TRBD1 rests on TCRdb alone, since no DNA is present to check it. The CDR3 spans 16 residues. Germline CDR1 reads DFQATT; CDR2 reads SNEGSKA (reference sequence). CDR3 in amino acids: CSARDSRGAINQPQHF.

V gene TRBV10-3 combines with J gene TRBJ1-2; TCRdb gives TRBD1 as the D gene, but with no DNA this cannot be confirmed. The CDR3 length is 17 residues. CDR1 is ENHRY, CDR2 SYGVKD, per germline. The CDR3: CAISEKRSGTGGYGYTF.

The rearrangement links TRBV3-1 to TRBJ2-1; checking the TCRdb D call of TRBD2 is not possible without DNA. CDR3 length equals 19 residues. Germline CDR1 reads LGHDT; CDR2 reads YNNKEL (reference sequence). Here the CDR3 reads CASSQELSSFWRDNNEQFF.

This chain uses TRBV7-9 with TRBJ2-2; TCRdb's D gene call, TRBD1, goes unchecked for lack of DNA. The germline V gene encodes CDR1 SEHNR and CDR2 FQNEAQ (reference sequence). The CDR3 covers 16 residues. The CDR3 loop is CASRSGLTRGTGELFF.